A selection of T cell receptor beta chains follows, all from one sample in a study of neurological immune-mediated disorders. TCRdb ran MiXCR on the 5' RACE reads and lists one entry per CDR3 protein. The repertoire holds 65,000 to 85,000 distinct CDR3 sequences, with 2.5% to 4% as singletons. The sequencing sample was made of PBMCs. These receptors originate from a woman in her fifties or sixties with multiple sclerosis. CDR3s include the opening cysteine and the closing phenylalanine or tryptophan. A D gene is named only where the DNA matches it firmly. Not every row has a clone size; where given, it reads once, few, many or a size class.

CDR3: CASSDRDRGRETQYF
DNA: TGTGCCAGCAGCGACCGGGACAGGGGGCGCGAGACCCAGTACTTC
J: TRBJ2-5
size: many
V: TRBV7-2
D: TRBD1

CDR3: CASSSPQENYGYTF
DNA: TGCGCCAGCAGCTCGCCGCAGGAAAACTATGGCTACACCTTC
J: TRBJ1-2
size: many
V: TRBV5-1
D: NA

CDR3: CASSLGTGGVTGELFF
DNA: TGTGCCAGCAGCCTCGGGACAGGTGGGGTCACCGGGGAGCTGTTTTTT
J: TRBJ2-2
size: many
V: TRBV3-1
D: TRBD1

CDR3: CASSLIGNTEAFF
DNA: TGTGCCAGCAGCTTAATAGGGAACACTGAAGCTTTCTTT
J: TRBJ1-1
size: many
V: TRBV7-2
D: NA

CDR3: CATHPYPGTNTGELFF
DNA: TGTGCCACCCACCCCTACCCCGGGACAAACACCGGGGAGCTGTTTTTT
J: TRBJ2-2
size: many
V: TRBV7-9
D: NA

CDR3: CASRLAGYTGELFF
DNA: TGTGCCAGTCGCCTGGCAGGGTACACCGGGGAGCTGTTTTTT
J: TRBJ2-2
size: many
V: TRBV19
D: NA

CDR3: CASSQGQGGSPLHF
DNA: TGCGCCAGCAGCCAGGGACAGGGAGGCTCACCCCTCCACTTT
J: TRBJ1-6
size: many
V: TRBV5-1
D: TRBD1

CDR3: CSGGAGIMGEQFF
DNA: TGCAGTGGGGGGGCGGGAATTATGGGTGAGCAGTTCTTC
J: TRBJ2-1
size: medium-sized
V: TRBV20-1
D: NA

CDR3: CASSLYGAGTSYNEQFF
DNA: TGTGCCAGCAGCTTGTACGGCGCCGGGACTAGCTACAATGAGCAGTTCTTC
J: TRBJ2-1
size: many
V: TRBV11-2
D: TRBD2

CDR3: CASSYTGTSGGTDTQYF
DNA: TGTGCCAGCAGCTACACCGGGACTAGCGGAGGCACAGATACGCAGTATTTT
J: TRBJ2-3
size: many
V: TRBV5-5
D: TRBD2

CDR3: CASGVSSGANVLTF
DNA: TGTGCCAGCGGAGTAAGCTCTGGGGCCAACGTCCTGACTTTC
J: TRBJ2-6
size: many
V: TRBV6-1
D: NA

CDR3: CASSLYEKLFF
DNA: TGCGCCAGCAGTCTTTATGAAAAACTGTTTTTT
J: TRBJ1-4
size: few
V: TRBV23-1
D: NA

CDR3: CSVVGQGHEQYF
DNA: TGCAGCGTTGTGGGACAGGGACACGAGCAGTACTTC
J: TRBJ2-7
size: many
V: TRBV29-1
D: TRBD1

CDR3: CASSLESGPPYEQYF
DNA: TGTGCCAGCAGCTTAGAGTCAGGGCCGCCCTACGAGCAGTACTTC
J: TRBJ2-7
size: many
V: TRBV7-8
D: NA

CDR3: CASSGDRVFANTGELFF
DNA: TGTGCCAGCAGTGGGGACAGGGTTTTCGCGAACACCGGGGAGCTGTTTTTT
J: TRBJ2-2
size: many
V: TRBV2
D: TRBD1

CDR3: CATSRGQANEKLFF
DNA: TGTGCCACCAGCAGAGGGCAGGCTAATGAAAAACTGTTTTTT
J: TRBJ1-4
size: many
V: TRBV15
D: NA

CDR3: CAVGGQPNSTLNF
DNA: TGTGCCGTGGGGGGGCAGCCTAATTCAACCCTCAACTTT
J: TRBJ1-6
size: many
V: TRBV7-2
D: NA

CDR3: CASSQDPGGLTYNEQFF
DNA: TGCGCCAGCAGCCAAGACCCAGGGGGGCTTACCTACAATGAGCAGTTCTTC
J: TRBJ2-1
size: many
V: TRBV4-3
D: NA

CDR3: CASALAGASSYEQYF
DNA: TGTGCCAGCGCCCTAGCGGGAGCCAGCTCCTACGAGCAGTACTTC
J: TRBJ2-7
size: many
V: TRBV18
D: TRBD2

CDR3: CSAPPQVTDTQYF
DNA: TGCAGTGCTCCCCCTCAGGTCACAGATACGCAGTATTTT
J: TRBJ2-3
size: many
V: TRBV20-1
D: NA

CDR3: CSARDGQKRESDTQYF
DNA: TGCAGTGCTAGAGATGGACAGAAGCGGGAGTCAGATACGCAGTATTTT
J: TRBJ2-3
size: NA
V: TRBV20-1
D: TRBD2

CDR3: CASSFARETQYF
DNA: TGTGCCAGCAGCTTTGCCCGGGAGACCCAGTACTTC
J: TRBJ2-5
size: many
V: TRBV5-6
D: NA

CDR3: CASSPQGAGTDTQYF
DNA: TGTGCCAGCAGCCCACAGGGGGCTGGCACAGATACGCAGTATTTT
J: TRBJ2-3
size: many
V: TRBV7-8
D: TRBD1

CDR3: CSAGIVATDTQYF
DNA: TGCAGTGCTGGCATCGTGGCCACAGATACGCAGTATTTT
J: TRBJ2-3
size: many
V: TRBV20-1
D: NA

CDR3: CASSPEIYNEQFF
DNA: TGTGCCAGCAGCCCCGAGATCTACAATGAGCAGTTCTTC
J: TRBJ2-1
size: many
V: TRBV7-2
D: NA

CDR3: CASSLDRLETQYF
DNA: TGTGCCAGCAGCTTGGACAGGCTAGAGACCCAGTACTTC
J: TRBJ2-5
size: many
V: TRBV7-9
D: TRBD1

CDR3: CASSLSLASGTSTDTQYF
DNA: TGCGCCAGCAGCTTGTCTTTGGCTAGCGGTACTAGCACAGATACGCAGTATTTT
J: TRBJ2-3
size: many
V: TRBV5-1
D: TRBD2

CDR3: CSAPKREQETQYF
DNA: TGCAGTGCTCCCAAGCGGGAGCAGGAGACCCAGTACTTC
J: TRBJ2-5
size: many
V: TRBV20-1
D: TRBD2

CDR3: CASSVLRVGTEAFF
DNA: TGTGCCAGCAGCGTCCTCAGGGTTGGGACTGAAGCTTTCTTT
J: TRBJ1-1
size: NA
V: TRBV9
D: NA

CDR3: CASRWGGQGRQPQHF
DNA: TGTGCCAGCAGATGGGGGGGACAGGGACGACAGCCCCAGCATTTT
J: TRBJ1-5
size: many
V: TRBV5-8
D: TRBD1

CDR3: CSASRADRRGSPLHF
DNA: TGCAGTGCTAGCAGGGCGGACCGTCGGGGTTCACCCCTCCACTTT
J: TRBJ1-6
size: many
V: TRBV20-1
D: NA

CDR3: CSVGEDSYEQYF
DNA: TGCAGCGTTGGTGAGGATTCCTACGAGCAGTACTTC
J: TRBJ2-7
size: many
V: TRBV29-1
D: NA

CDR3: CASSPDVGLRNEQFF
DNA: TGTGCCAGCAGCCCAGATGTGGGACTAAGGAATGAGCAGTTCTTC
J: TRBJ2-1
size: many
V: TRBV7-2
D: TRBD2

CDR3: CASSQDPPGGMSEQFF
DNA: TGCGCCAGCAGCCAAGATCCGCCGGGGGGGATGAGTGAGCAGTTCTTC
J: TRBJ2-1
size: many
V: TRBV4-3
D: TRBD2

CDR3: CASSQFTGGTGPSGNTIYF
DNA: TGTGCCAGCTCCCAATTCACAGGGGGAACCGGACCGTCTGGAAACACCATATATTTT
J: TRBJ1-3
size: few
V: TRBV18
D: TRBD1

CDR3: CASRKTGGGYGYTF
DNA: TGTGCCAGCAGAAAGACAGGGGGCGGCTATGGCTACACCTTC
J: TRBJ1-2
size: many
V: TRBV27
D: TRBD1

CDR3: CASSLGTGSIGNTIYF
DNA: TGCGCCAGCAGCCTCGGGACAGGTAGCATCGGAAACACCATATATTTT
J: TRBJ1-3
size: many
V: TRBV5-1
D: TRBD1

CDR3: CSVEDRTGESGNTIYF
DNA: TGCAGCGTTGAAGATCGCACAGGGGAATCTGGAAACACCATATATTTT
J: TRBJ1-3
size: many
V: TRBV29-1
D: TRBD1

CDR3: CASSQGGYVSYTF
DNA: TGCGCCAGCAGTCAAGGAGGGTACGTGAGCTACACCTTC
J: TRBJ1-2
size: many
V: TRBV5-1
D: NA

CDR3: CSAAAVDQPQHF
DNA: TGCAGTGCTGCCGCTGTAGATCAGCCCCAGCATTTT
J: TRBJ1-5
size: many
V: TRBV20-1
D: NA

CDR3: CASSWREGTGELFF
DNA: TGTGCCAGCAGCTGGCGGGAGGGCACCGGGGAGCTGTTTTTT
J: TRBJ2-2
size: many
V: TRBV7-8
D: TRBD2

CDR3: CASSLGLAGGAGELFF
DNA: TGTGCCAGCAGCTTAGGTCTGGCCGGGGGGGCCGGGGAGCTGTTTTTT
J: TRBJ2-2
size: many
V: TRBV7-6
D: TRBD2